The clone carrying this T cell receptor (beta chain) has more than one count but fewer than ten. Germline CDR1 reads SEHNR; CDR2 reads FQNEAQ (reference sequence). The CDR3 extends over 14 amino acids. V dropped 5 bases and J dropped 3 bases, with 13 bases sitting between them. This specimen belongs to a study of control samples from healthy donors and cancer patients. Libraries were prepared by immunoSEQ multiplex PCR; TCRdb keeps only in-frame clonotypes and omits some of them. The data contain about 94,000 clones, 90% of them singletons. Sequencing input: blood. The sequence was collected from a woman between 18 and 30 years old in good health. The J gene is TRBJ1-2, the V gene TRBV7-9, with D perhaps matching TRBD1 (5 bases). This CDR3 reads CASSDGAHDYGYTF. The CDR3 DNA follows: TGTGCCAGCAGCGACGGGGCGCATGACTATGGCTACACCTTC.